These T cell receptor beta chains were read from a single sample in a study of T-cell memory formation after mild COVID-19. In TCRdb, the 5' RACE reads were re-called with MiXCR into one record per CDR3 protein. This table holds roughly 320,000 distinct CDR3 sequences, 25% to 30% found once. The source material was PBMCs or a T cell subset sorted from them (not recorded which). The source of these receptors is an adult woman who had mild COVID-19 (a few samples of this study predate the infection). Cell type and time point are not known. The CDR3 runs from the conserved cysteine through the conserved F or W. Fields, in order: CDR3 protein, CDR3 DNA, clone size, V gene, D gene, J gene. The D gene is left open where the match is weak. For some rows the clone size is stated as once, few or many, or as a class when expanded; others skip it.

CDR3aa: CASSQANLRSYTF
CDR3nt: TGCGCCAGCAGCCAAGCTAACCTTCGGAGCTACACCTTC
abundance: .
v_gene: TRBV4-1
d_gene: .
j_gene: TRBJ1-2

CDR3aa: CASSLTGTGGQETQYF
CDR3nt: TGTGCCAGCAGTTTAACCGGGACAGGGGGCCAGGAGACCCAGTACTTC
abundance: .
v_gene: TRBV6-5
d_gene: TRBD1
j_gene: TRBJ2-5

CDR3aa: CSAYAQGHSGTDTQYF
CDR3nt: TGCAGTGCTTATGCACAGGGGCACTCCGGCACAGATACGCAGTATTTT
abundance: .
v_gene: TRBV20-1
d_gene: TRBD1
j_gene: TRBJ2-3

CDR3aa: CATSREGDRHNEQFF
CDR3nt: TGTGCCACCAGCAGAGAAGGTGATAGACACAATGAGCAGTTCTTC
abundance: .
v_gene: TRBV15
d_gene: .
j_gene: TRBJ2-1

CDR3aa: CASSLRTVMNTEAFF
CDR3nt: TGCGCCAGCAGCTTAAGGACGGTCATGAACACTGAAGCTTTCTTT
abundance: few
v_gene: TRBV5-1
d_gene: .
j_gene: TRBJ1-1

CDR3aa: CASSTGAPVTGELFF
CDR3nt: TGTGCCAGCAGCACCGGGGCCCCGGTGACCGGGGAGCTGTTTTTT
abundance: .
v_gene: TRBV12-3/TRBV12-4
d_gene: .
j_gene: TRBJ2-2

CDR3aa: CASTDRGTNTGELFF
CDR3nt: TGTGCCAGCACAGACAGGGGGACGAACACCGGGGAGCTGTTTTTT
abundance: few
v_gene: TRBV7-9
d_gene: TRBD1
j_gene: TRBJ2-2

CDR3aa: CASTREAGSYEQYF
CDR3nt: TGTGCCAGCACCCGGGAGGCAGGATCCTACGAGCAGTACTTC
abundance: .
v_gene: TRBV2
d_gene: TRBD2
j_gene: TRBJ2-7

CDR3aa: CSVLAGGLYEQYF
CDR3nt: TGCAGCGTCCTGGCCGGGGGCCTCTACGAGCAGTACTTC
abundance: once
v_gene: TRBV29-1
d_gene: .
j_gene: TRBJ2-7

CDR3aa: CASSGLDGYTF
CDR3nt: TGTGCCAGCAGTGGCCTCGATGGCTACACCTTC
abundance: .
v_gene: TRBV12-3/TRBV12-4
d_gene: .
j_gene: TRBJ1-2

CDR3aa: CASSYYNEGNYGYTF
CDR3nt: TGTGCCAGCAGTTACTACAATGAGGGTAACTATGGCTACACCTTC
abundance: few
v_gene: TRBV6-5
d_gene: .
j_gene: TRBJ1-2

CDR3aa: CSARANEKLFF
CDR3nt: TGCAGTGCTCGGGCCAATGAAAAACTGTTTTTT
abundance: few
v_gene: TRBV20-1
d_gene: .
j_gene: TRBJ1-4

CDR3aa: CASSRGLPNTEAFF
CDR3nt: TGTGCCAGCAGCCGGGGTCTTCCAAACACTGAAGCTTTCTTT
abundance: .
v_gene: TRBV7-9
d_gene: .
j_gene: TRBJ1-1

CDR3aa: CASSRRGESSYEQYF
CDR3nt: TGTGCCAGCAGCCGCCGCGGAGAAAGCTCCTACGAGCAGTACTTC
abundance: .
v_gene: TRBV7-9
d_gene: .
j_gene: TRBJ2-7

CDR3aa: CASSLQLPDTQYF
CDR3nt: TGTGCTAGCAGCTTACAACTACCAGATACGCAGTATTTT
abundance: .
v_gene: TRBV7-7
d_gene: .
j_gene: TRBJ2-3

CDR3aa: CASSLEVGGTFF
CDR3nt: TGTGCCAGCAGCTTAGAGGTGGGAGGTACGTTCTTC
abundance: .
v_gene: TRBV11-2
d_gene: .
j_gene: TRBJ2-1

CDR3aa: CSARPGATNEQFF
CDR3nt: TGCAGTGCTAGACCGGGGGCAACCAATGAGCAGTTCTTC
abundance: few
v_gene: TRBV20-1
d_gene: .
j_gene: TRBJ2-1

CDR3aa: CASSWNLQETQYF
CDR3nt: TGTGCCAGCAGCTGGAACCTACAAGAGACCCAGTACTTC
abundance: .
v_gene: TRBV6-5
d_gene: .
j_gene: TRBJ2-5

CDR3aa: CSAGGGKGDEKLFF
CDR3nt: TGCAGCGCCGGGGGGGGCAAGGGCGATGAAAAACTGTTTTTT
abundance: once
v_gene: TRBV29-1
d_gene: .
j_gene: TRBJ1-4

CDR3aa: CASSQGQGTEAFF
CDR3nt: TGCGCCAGCAGCCAAGGACAGGGGACTGAAGCTTTCTTT
abundance: few
v_gene: TRBV4-1
d_gene: TRBD1
j_gene: TRBJ1-1

CDR3aa: CASSPGTGLGAFF
CDR3nt: TGCGCCAGCAGCCCAGGGACAGGGCTTGGAGCTTTCTTT
abundance: .
v_gene: TRBV5-1
d_gene: TRBD1
j_gene: TRBJ1-1

CDR3aa: CASSFEGGRYNEQFF
CDR3nt: TGTGCCAGCAGCTTTGAGGGAGGGCGGTACAATGAGCAGTTCTTC
abundance: .
v_gene: TRBV11-3
d_gene: TRBD2
j_gene: TRBJ2-1

CDR3aa: CSARDSTNNEQFF
CDR3nt: TGCAGTGCCAGGGACTCCACGAACAATGAGCAGTTCTTC
abundance: few
v_gene: TRBV20-1
d_gene: .
j_gene: TRBJ2-1

CDR3aa: CASSQDGETGYNEQFF
CDR3nt: TGTGCCAGCAGCCAAGATGGGGAGACGGGGTACAATGAGCAGTTCTTC
abundance: .
v_gene: TRBV4-2
d_gene: .
j_gene: TRBJ2-1

CDR3aa: CASSAPIAGSQETQYF
CDR3nt: TGTGCCAGCAGTGCCCCTATAGCGGGGTCACAAGAGACCCAGTACTTC
abundance: .
v_gene: TRBV6-1
d_gene: TRBD2
j_gene: TRBJ2-5

CDR3aa: CASSLAGGGANVLTF
CDR3nt: TGTGCCAGCAGTTTAGCGGGAGGTGGGGCCAACGTCCTGACTTTC
abundance: .
v_gene: TRBV27
d_gene: TRBD2
j_gene: TRBJ2-6

CDR3aa: CASSSPGQGATGELFF
CDR3nt: TGCGCCAGCAGCTCACCGGGACAGGGGGCCACCGGGGAGCTGTTTTTT
abundance: .
v_gene: TRBV5-1
d_gene: TRBD1
j_gene: TRBJ2-2

CDR3aa: CASSLDQETGVGGDTQYF
CDR3nt: TGTGCCAGCAGCTTGGATCAGGAGACAGGGGTCGGGGGAGATACGCAGTATTTT
abundance: .
v_gene: TRBV5-4
d_gene: TRBD1
j_gene: TRBJ2-3

CDR3aa: CASSPGDIVSNQPQHF
CDR3nt: TGTGCCAGCAGCCCTGGGGACATTGTTAGCAATCAGCCCCAGCATTTT
abundance: .
v_gene: TRBV9
d_gene: .
j_gene: TRBJ1-5

CDR3aa: CASSGSSGYPIHSQETQYF
CDR3nt: TGTGCCAGCAGCGGCTCTAGCGGGTACCCCATTCACTCCCAAGAGACCCAGTACTTC
abundance: .
v_gene: TRBV9
d_gene: TRBD2
j_gene: TRBJ2-5

CDR3aa: CASSLGGRAPPDTQYF
CDR3nt: TGTGCCAGCAGCTTAGGAGGGAGGGCCCCTCCAGATACGCAGTATTTT
abundance: .
v_gene: TRBV7-2
d_gene: TRBD2
j_gene: TRBJ2-3

CDR3aa: CASSRNSGGNTGELFF
CDR3nt: TGCGCCAGCAGCCGGAATAGCGGGGGGAACACCGGGGAGCTGTTTTTT
abundance: .
v_gene: TRBV4-3
d_gene: TRBD2
j_gene: TRBJ2-2

CDR3aa: CASSRGGPYNEQFF
CDR3nt: TGTGCCAGCAGCAGGGGGGGCCCCTACAATGAGCAGTTCTTC
abundance: few
v_gene: TRBV7-2
d_gene: .
j_gene: TRBJ2-1

CDR3aa: CASRQGGGNYGYTF
CDR3nt: TGTGCCAGCAGGCAGGGAGGAGGTAACTATGGCTACACCTTC
abundance: .
v_gene: TRBV12-3/TRBV12-4
d_gene: .
j_gene: TRBJ1-2

CDR3aa: CASSSGPDVFTEAFF
CDR3nt: TGCGCCAGCAGCTCTGGGCCCGACGTTTTCACTGAAGCTTTCTTT
abundance: .
v_gene: TRBV5-1
d_gene: .
j_gene: TRBJ1-1

CDR3aa: CASSLAVDRGPGELFF
CDR3nt: TGCGCCAGCAGCTTGGCTGTTGACAGGGGGCCCGGGGAGCTGTTTTTT
abundance: .
v_gene: TRBV5-1
d_gene: TRBD1
j_gene: TRBJ2-2

CDR3aa: CATSRGGREDEQFF
CDR3nt: TGTGCCACCAGCAGGGGCGGGAGGGAAGATGAGCAGTTCTTC
abundance: few
v_gene: TRBV15
d_gene: TRBD2
j_gene: TRBJ2-1

CDR3aa: CASSPGQGQREQYF
CDR3nt: TGTGCCAGCAGCCCTGGACAGGGCCAGCGCGAGCAGTACTTC
abundance: few
v_gene: TRBV7-3
d_gene: TRBD1
j_gene: TRBJ2-7

CDR3aa: CASSLWGVRETQYF
CDR3nt: TGTGCCAGCAGCTTATGGGGGGTACGGGAGACCCAGTACTTC
abundance: .
v_gene: TRBV7-6
d_gene: .
j_gene: TRBJ2-5

CDR3aa: CSVEGDRARREQFF
CDR3nt: TGCAGCGTTGAAGGGGACAGGGCGCGACGCGAGCAGTTCTTC
abundance: .
v_gene: TRBV29-1
d_gene: TRBD1
j_gene: TRBJ2-1

CDR3aa: CSAPIAGDPYNEQFF
CDR3nt: TGCAGTGCTCCGATAGCGGGAGATCCCTACAATGAGCAGTTCTTC
abundance: .
v_gene: TRBV20-1
d_gene: TRBD2
j_gene: TRBJ2-1

CDR3aa: CASSPRGGPYNEQFF
CDR3nt: TGTGCCAGCAGCCCTCGGGGGGGCCCCTACAATGAGCAGTTCTTC
abundance: .
v_gene: TRBV6-4
d_gene: TRBD2
j_gene: TRBJ2-1

CDR3aa: CAGGQGFSYEQYF
CDR3nt: TGTGCCGGAGGACAGGGCTTTAGCTACGAGCAGTACTTC
abundance: .
v_gene: TRBV6-1
d_gene: TRBD1
j_gene: TRBJ2-7

CDR3aa: CASQPDRVNEKLFF
CDR3nt: TGTGCCTCCCAACCGGACAGGGTTAATGAAAAACTGTTTTTT
abundance: few
v_gene: TRBV19
d_gene: TRBD1
j_gene: TRBJ1-4

CDR3aa: CSAKGGPYEQYF
CDR3nt: TGCAGTGCAAAGGGAGGGCCCTACGAGCAGTACTTC
abundance: .
v_gene: TRBV20-1
d_gene: TRBD2
j_gene: TRBJ2-7